This is a list of T cell receptor beta chains from one sample in a study of cytomegalovirus exposure and HLA in healthy donors. This table comes from immunoSEQ multiplex PCR, and its TCRdb copy is limited to in-frame clones, with some not included. The sample contains some 150,000 clones, approximately 87% of which appear only once. The sequencing input was PBMCs. Receptors were obtained from a man aged 35 to 55 in good health and CMV-seronegative. CDR3s include the opening cysteine and the closing phenylalanine or tryptophan. A D gene is named only where the DNA matches it firmly. A row's size may be missing; if present it is once, few, many or a size class.

clone_size j_call v_call d_call cdr3_aa cdr3_nt
. TRBJ2-3 TRBV7-3 TRBD2 CASSLRGSSGTTNGTQYF TGTGCCAGCAGCTTAAGGGGAAGTAGCGGGACCACAAATGGTACGCAGTATTTT
. TRBJ2-1 TRBV27 TRBD2 CASSPQRDMYNEQFF TGTGCCAGCAGTCCCCAGCGGGATATGTACAATGAGCAGTTCTTC
. TRBJ1-2 TRBV6-1 . CASSRSGNSQGGYTF TGTGCCAGCAGTCGTTCAGGGAACTCCCAGGGAGGCTACACCTTC
. TRBJ2-4 TRBV15 . CATSGIDGTVEIAKNIQYF TGTGCCACCAGCGGCATAGATGGGACTGTCGAAATAGCCAAAAACATTCAGTACTTC
. TRBJ2-5 TRBV2 TRBD1 CASSWTGGGETQYF TGTGCCAGCAGTTGGACAGGGGGCGGTGAGACCCAGTACTTC
once TRBJ1-2 TRBV7-2 TRBD1 CAVTGGANYGYTF TGTGCCGTAACAGGGGGCGCGAACTATGGCTACACCTTC
. TRBJ2-1 TRBV9 TRBD2 CASSSGLGNEQFF TGTGCCAGCAGCTCGGGACTAGGTAACGAGCAGTTCTTC
. TRBJ1-1 TRBV5-1 TRBD1 CASSFTGGKGEAFF TGCGCCAGCAGCTTCACAGGGGGTAAGGGGGAAGCTTTCTTT
. TRBJ2-1 TRBV19 . CASSTGSWTGNEQFF TGTGCCAGTAGTACAGGAAGCTGGACGGGGAATGAGCAGTTCTTC
. TRBJ2-7 TRBV19 . CASSIGPGNEQYF TGTGCCAGTAGTATAGGTCCCGGGAACGAGCAGTACTTC
. TRBJ1-4 TRBV5-1 . CASSPTGGNEKLFF TGCGCCAGCAGCCCGACAGGAGGTAATGAAAAACTGTTTTTT
. TRBJ2-1 TRBV7-9 . CASSLGGGRIYNEQFF TGTGCCAGCAGCTTAGGAGGCGGGCGGATCTACAATGAGCAGTTCTTC
. TRBJ2-7 TRBV7-2 . CASSSGNEQYF TGTGCCAGCAGCTCGGGGAACGAGCAGTACTTC
. TRBJ2-7 TRBV6-5 TRBD2 CASSPREGPYEQYF TGTGCCAGCAGTCCTCGGGAGGGCCCATACGAGCAGTACTTC
. TRBJ2-1 TRBV6-5 . CASSPTDITHNEQFF TGTGCCAGCAGCCCAACTGACATAACACACAATGAGCAGTTCTTC
. TRBJ1-3 TRBV7-2 . CASSLGYGNTIYF TGTGCCAGCAGCTTAGGATACGGGAACACCATATATTTT
. TRBJ1-4 TRBV4-3 . CASSQGQANNEKLFF TGCGCCAGCAGCCAAGGACAGGCCAATAATGAAAAACTGTTTTTT
once TRBJ2-3 TRBV7-9 . CSSSPRETQYF TGTTCCAGCAGCCCCCGGGAGACGCAGTATTTT
. TRBJ2-5 TRBV2 . CASNRDTGRRETQYF TGTGCCAGCAATCGGGATACAGGGCGGCGGGAGACCCAGTACTTC